The entry that follows covers one T cell receptor (beta chain) sequence. Its antigen is unidentified. This sample stems from a study of cytomegalovirus exposure and HLA in healthy donors. Across the study: A prior analysis found roughly 110 million unique TCR beta sequences from around 200 million T cells.

General study findings and limits: Among the CMV-associated chains, three were confirmed in vitro as specific for CMV antigens.

It was with 60 Vbeta and 13 Jbeta primers that the PCR ran. Produced via immunoSEQ multiplex PCR; TCRdb's table is partial and in-frame only. The repertoire holds approximately 160,000 clones, with roughly 77% as singletons. The TCR comes from a man aged 18 to 30 in good health and CMV-seropositive. Sequenced material: PBMCs.

The CDR3 bases are TGTGCCTGGGGACAGGGGACTGTCGTCTCTGGAAACACCATATATTTT. This gives the protein CAWGQGTVVSGNTIYF. V and J are TRBV30 and TRBJ1-3; 9 nucleotides match TRBD1. Trimming took 5 bases from V and 0 from J; bases not matched to a gene: 8. This CDR3 is 16 amino acids long. CDR1 and CDR2 from the germline V gene are GTSNPN and SVGIG (reference sequence).